This passage covers 7 T cell receptor beta chains from one sample sequenced in a study of control samples from healthy donors and cancer patients. Profiling relied on immunoSEQ multiplex PCR, and the TCRdb table lists in-frame clones only, not all of them. The table lists around 86,000 clones, over 85% of them singletons. Sequenced input: PBMCs. These receptors were taken from a woman aged 55 to 70 with head and neck cancer.

The J gene is TRBJ2-3, the V gene TRBV2; 8 bases agree with TRBD2. Looked up from germline, CDR1 is SNHLY and CDR2 is FYNNEI. CDR3 size: 16 residues. Trimming cost V 2 bases and J 2 bases; bases outside gene matches: 6. Written as DNA, the CDR3 is TGTGCCAGCAGTGAATGGGGGCGGGAGGACACAGATACGCAGTATTTT. Its protein product is CASSEWGREDTDTQYF.

The genes are TRBV19 and TRBJ2-5; 8 bases fit TRBD1. The CDR3 spans 16 residues. V lost 3 bases and J lost 2; bases outside the gene matches: 8. In germline, CDR1 is LNHDA, CDR2 SQIVND (reference sequence). The DNA of the CDR3 is TGTGCCAGTAGTATGACTCCAGGGGGCCCGCAAGAGACCCAGTACTTC. This gives the protein CASSMTPGGPQETQYF.

The chain has TRBV6-1 and TRBJ2-7, with 7 bases fitting TRBD2. V lost 1 base to trimming and J lost 4 bases; unmatched junction nucleotides: 4. Per the germline V gene, CDR1 is MNHNS and CDR2 is SASEGT. The CDR3 contains 14 residues. The CDR3 is CASSEGAGSYEQYF. CDR3 bases: TGTGCCAGCAGTGAAGGAGCGGGATCGTACGAGCAGTACTTC.

This clone was counted a single time. The CDR3 spells CAWSGAGDYEQYF. Here the CDR3 DNA reads TGTGCCTGGAGTGGTGCAGGAGATTACGAGCAGTACTTC. The rearrangement uses TRBV30 and TRBJ2-7; D is undetermined. Germline V gene lookup returns CDR1 GTSNPN and CDR2 SVGIG (reference sequence). This CDR3 has 13 residues. Trimming stripped 1 base from V and 4 bases from J, with 11 bases between.

This chain links TRBV29-1 with TRBJ2-1, with a possible D match to TRBD1 (5 bases). Germline V gene lookup returns CDR1 SQVTM and CDR2 ANQGSEA. V gave up 3 bases and J gave up 8 bases, with 17 bases separating them. The length of the CDR3 is 14 residues. CDR3 sequence (DNA): TGCAGCGTTGATAACTCGCAGGGTATTGATGAGCAGTTCTTC. As protein: CSVDNSQGIDEQFF.

The rearrangement links TRBV5-1 to TRBJ2-3, with D hard to call. CDR1 is SGHRS and CDR2 is YFSETQ in the germline V gene. The CDR3 spans 15 residues. Trimming stripped 1 base from V and 3 bases from J, with 12 bases between. The CDR3 reads CASSLMGLLTDTQYF. The CDR3 bases are TGCGCCAGCAGCTTGATGGGCCTCTTGACAGATACGCAGTATTTT.

The rearrangement links TRBV11-2 to TRBJ2-4; D may be TRBD2 (6 bases). Germline CDR1 reads SGHAT; CDR2 reads FQNNGV. The CDR3 loop spans 16 amino acids. The V end was cut by 1 base, the J end by 10 bases, with 20 bases between. CDR3 amino acids: CASSLVEGAGRRIQYF. The CDR3 DNA is TGTGCCAGCAGCTTAGTCGAAGGCGCGGGGAGGAGGATTCAGTACTTC.